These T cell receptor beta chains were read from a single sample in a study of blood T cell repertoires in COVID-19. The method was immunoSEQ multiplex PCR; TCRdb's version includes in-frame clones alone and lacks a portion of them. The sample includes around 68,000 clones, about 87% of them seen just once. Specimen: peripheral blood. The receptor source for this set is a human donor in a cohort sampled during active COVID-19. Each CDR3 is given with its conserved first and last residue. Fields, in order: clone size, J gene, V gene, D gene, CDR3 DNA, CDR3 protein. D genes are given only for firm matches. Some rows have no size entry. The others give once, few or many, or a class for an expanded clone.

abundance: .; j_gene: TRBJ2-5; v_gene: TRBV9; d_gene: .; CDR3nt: TGTGCCAGCAGCGTAGGGAAGACTATCGTCCAAGAGACCCAGTACTTC; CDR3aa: CASSVGKTIVQETQYF
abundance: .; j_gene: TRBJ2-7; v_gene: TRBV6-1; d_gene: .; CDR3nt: TGTGCCAGCAGTGAGAACTCCAGGGGTCGCGAGCAGTACTTC; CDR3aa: CASSENSRGREQYF
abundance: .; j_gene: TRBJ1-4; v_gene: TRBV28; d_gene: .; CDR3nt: TGTGCCAGCAAGCCAGTAGAAGGTGAGGTGTTTTTT; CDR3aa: CASKPVEGEVFF
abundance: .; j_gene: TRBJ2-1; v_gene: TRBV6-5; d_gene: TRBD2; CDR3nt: TGTGCCAGCAGGACGGAGGAGCGGGAGTATGAGCAGTTCTTC; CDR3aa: CASRTEEREYEQFF
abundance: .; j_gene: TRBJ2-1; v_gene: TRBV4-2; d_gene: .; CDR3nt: TGTGCCAGCAGCCAAGTGGGGCAGGGGAACTACAATGAGCAGTTCTTC; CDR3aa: CASSQVGQGNYNEQFF
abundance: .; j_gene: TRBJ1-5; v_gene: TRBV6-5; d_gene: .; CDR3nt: TGTGCCAGCACCCAAGACAGAGGCAATCAGCCCCAGCATTTT; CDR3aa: CASTQDRGNQPQHF
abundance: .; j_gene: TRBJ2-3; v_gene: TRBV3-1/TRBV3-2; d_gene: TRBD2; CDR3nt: TGTGCCAGCAGCCCCCCCGGGAGGGGGTCCACAGATACGCAGTATTTT; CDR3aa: CASSPPGRGSTDTQYF
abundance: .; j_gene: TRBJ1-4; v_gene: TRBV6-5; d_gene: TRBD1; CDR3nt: TGTGCCAGCAGACCTATGGGACAGGGGAGTGAAAAACTGTTTTTT; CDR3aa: CASRPMGQGSEKLFF
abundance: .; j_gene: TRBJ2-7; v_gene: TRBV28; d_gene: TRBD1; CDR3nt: TGTGCCAGCAGCCCCCGTTCGACAGGGAACTCCTACGAGCAGTACTTC; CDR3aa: CASSPRSTGNSYEQYF
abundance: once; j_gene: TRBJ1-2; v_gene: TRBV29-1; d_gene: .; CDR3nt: TGCAGCGCGGTCCGGGGGGCTGATGGCTACACCTTC; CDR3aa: CSAVRGADGYTF
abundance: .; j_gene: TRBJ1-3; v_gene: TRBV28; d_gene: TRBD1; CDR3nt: TGTGCCAGCAGTTTAACCGCTCCGGGACAGGGGAGAAACACCATATATTTT; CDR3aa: CASSLTAPGQGRNTIYF
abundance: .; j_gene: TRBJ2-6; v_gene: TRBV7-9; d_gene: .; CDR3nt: TGTGCCAGCAGCCTCGGAGGTTCTGGGGCCAACGTCCTGACTTTC; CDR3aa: CASSLGGSGANVLTF
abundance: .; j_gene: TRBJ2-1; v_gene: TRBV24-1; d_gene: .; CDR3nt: TGTGCCACCAGTGATACCAGGGAACGCAATGAGCAGTTCTTC; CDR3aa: CATSDTRERNEQFF
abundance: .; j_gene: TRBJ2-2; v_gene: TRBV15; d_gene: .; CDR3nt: TGTGCCACCAGCAGTGGGACATTCTCCGGCGGGGAGCTGTTTTTT; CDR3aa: CATSSGTFSGGELFF
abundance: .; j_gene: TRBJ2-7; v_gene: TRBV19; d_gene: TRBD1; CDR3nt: TGTGCCAGTAGTTCTCCCGGACAGGTTCCCTACGAGCAGTACTTC; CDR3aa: CASSSPGQVPYEQYF
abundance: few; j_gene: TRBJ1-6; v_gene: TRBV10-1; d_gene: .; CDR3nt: TGCGCCAGCAGTGACCTGGGGAGTAATTCACCCCTCCACTTT; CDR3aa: CASSDLGSNSPLHF
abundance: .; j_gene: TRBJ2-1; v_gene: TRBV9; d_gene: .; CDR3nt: TGTGCCAGCAGCGTAGGTAGCTCCGACTCCTACAATGAGCAGTTCTTC; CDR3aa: CASSVGSSDSYNEQFF
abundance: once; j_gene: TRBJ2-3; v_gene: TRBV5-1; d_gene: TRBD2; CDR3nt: TGCGCCAGCAGCACCGGGACTAGCGGGAGGGCCCGTGGAGATACGCAGTATTTT; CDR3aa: CASSTGTSGRARGDTQYF
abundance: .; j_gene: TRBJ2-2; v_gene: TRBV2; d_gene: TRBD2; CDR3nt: TGTGCCAGCAGTGGGCGGGGGTCCGCTCAGGGCGGGGAGCTGTTTTTT; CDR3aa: CASSGRGSAQGGELFF
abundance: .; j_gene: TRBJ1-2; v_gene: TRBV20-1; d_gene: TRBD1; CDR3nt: TGCAGTGCTAGTGACAGGGCTAACTATGGCTACACCTTC; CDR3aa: CSASDRANYGYTF
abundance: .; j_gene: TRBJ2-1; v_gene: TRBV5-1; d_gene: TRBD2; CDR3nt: TGCGCCAGCAGCTGGCCACGAGGGGCCGGGGGGGATGAGCAGTTCTTC; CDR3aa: CASSWPRGAGGDEQFF
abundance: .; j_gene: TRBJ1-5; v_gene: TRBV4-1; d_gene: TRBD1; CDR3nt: TGCGCCAGCCGGGAGACAGGGCCCAGCAATCAGCCCCAGCATTTT; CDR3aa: CASRETGPSNQPQHF
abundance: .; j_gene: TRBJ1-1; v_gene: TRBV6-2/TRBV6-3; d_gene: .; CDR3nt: TGTGCCAGCAGTTACCCTCCCCCGAGGGGTCAGCGGGCGAACACTGAAGCTTTCTTT; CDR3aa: CASSYPPPRGQRANTEAFF
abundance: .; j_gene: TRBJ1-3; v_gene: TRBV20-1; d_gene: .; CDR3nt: TGCAGTGCTAGTAACACCGGGACTTACTCTGGAAACACCATATATTTT; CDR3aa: CSASNTGTYSGNTIYF
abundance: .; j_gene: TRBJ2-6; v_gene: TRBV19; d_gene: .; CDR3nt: TGTGCCAGCCAGACAAGGTTGGCTGGGGCCAACGTCCTGACTTTC; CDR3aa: CASQTRLAGANVLTF
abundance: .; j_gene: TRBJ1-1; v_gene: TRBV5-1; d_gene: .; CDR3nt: TGCGCCAGCAGCTTGGCCCACCCGGTCACTGAAGCTTTCTTT; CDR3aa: CASSLAHPVTEAFF
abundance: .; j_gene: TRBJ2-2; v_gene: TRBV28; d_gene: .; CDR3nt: TGTGCCAGCAGCCCTACGGGTAACACCGGGGAGCTGTTTTTT; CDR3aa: CASSPTGNTGELFF
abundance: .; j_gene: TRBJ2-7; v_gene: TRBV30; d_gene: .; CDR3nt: TGTGCCTGGAAACCCTTCGGAGGGGCTAGCGAGCAGTACTTC; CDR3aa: CAWKPFGGASEQYF
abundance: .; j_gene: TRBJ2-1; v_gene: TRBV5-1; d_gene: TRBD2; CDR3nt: TGCGCCAGCAGCGGGGGTACTAGCGGGTACAATGAGCAGTTCTTC; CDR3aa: CASSGGTSGYNEQFF
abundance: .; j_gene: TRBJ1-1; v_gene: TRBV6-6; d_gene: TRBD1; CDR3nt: TGTGCCAGCAGAAGTCGGGACAGGGGGACTGAAGCTTTCTTT; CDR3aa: CASRSRDRGTEAFF
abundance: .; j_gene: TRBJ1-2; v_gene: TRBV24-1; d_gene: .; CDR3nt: TGTGCCACCAGTGATGGAAGGGGGAGCGGCTACACCTTC; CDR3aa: CATSDGRGSGYTF
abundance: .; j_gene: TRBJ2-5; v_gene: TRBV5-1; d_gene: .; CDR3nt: TGCGCCAGCAGCTTGGCCAGGTACTTAAAAGAAGAGACCCAGTACTTC; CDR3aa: CASSLARYLKEETQYF
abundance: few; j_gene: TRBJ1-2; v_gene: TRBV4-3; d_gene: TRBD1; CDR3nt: TGCGCCAGTAAGGACAGGGCCAACTATGGCTACACCTTC; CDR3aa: CASKDRANYGYTF
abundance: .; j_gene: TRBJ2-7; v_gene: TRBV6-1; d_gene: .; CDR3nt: TGTGCCAGCAGTGACCCGGGACACCGGAGCTCCTACGAGCAGTACTTC; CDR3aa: CASSDPGHRSSYEQYF
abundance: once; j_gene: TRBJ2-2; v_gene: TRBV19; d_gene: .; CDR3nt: TGTGCCAGTATTGGATTTCTGCAGACAGCCGGGGAGCTGTTTTTT; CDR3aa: CASIGFLQTAGELFF
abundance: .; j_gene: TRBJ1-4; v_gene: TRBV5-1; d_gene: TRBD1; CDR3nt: TGCGCCAGCAGCCTTCCGACAGGGGGGGCTAATGAAAAACTGTTTTTT; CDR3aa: CASSLPTGGANEKLFF
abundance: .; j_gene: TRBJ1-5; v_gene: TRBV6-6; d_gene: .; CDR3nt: TGTGCCAGCAGTACCAGGGGCCAGCAGCATTTT; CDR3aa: CASSTRGQQHF
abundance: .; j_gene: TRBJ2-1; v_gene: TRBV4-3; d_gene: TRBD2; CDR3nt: TGCGCCAGCAGCCAAGTTGCTAGCGGGAGACGCAATGAGCAGTTCTTC; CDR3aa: CASSQVASGRRNEQFF
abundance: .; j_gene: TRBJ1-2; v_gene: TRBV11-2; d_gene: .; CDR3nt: TGTGCCAGCAGCTTAGCTTACCGAGAGGGTGGGTTAAACTATGGCTACACCTTC; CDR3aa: CASSLAYREGGLNYGYTF
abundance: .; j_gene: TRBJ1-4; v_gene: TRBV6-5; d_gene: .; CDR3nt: TGTGCCAGCAAGACAGGTGGGGGTGAAAAACTGTTTTTT; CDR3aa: CASKTGGGEKLFF
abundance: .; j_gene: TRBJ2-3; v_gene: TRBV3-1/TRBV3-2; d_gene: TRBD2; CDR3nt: TGTGCCAGCAGCCAAGGAGTAGCGGGGGCCTCTCGCACAGATACGCAGTATTTT; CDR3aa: CASSQGVAGASRTDTQYF
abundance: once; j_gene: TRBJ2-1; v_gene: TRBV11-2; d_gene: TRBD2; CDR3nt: TGTGCCAGCAGCTTGGTTCTTAAAGCGGGGGGTAACAATGAGCAGTTCTTC; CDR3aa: CASSLVLKAGGNNEQFF
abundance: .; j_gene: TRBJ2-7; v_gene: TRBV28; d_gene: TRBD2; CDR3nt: TGTGCCAGCATCGAGGGGGGTTATAGCGGGAGGGCCTCATTTTCGGCCTACGAGCAGTACTTC; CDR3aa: CASIEGGYSGRASFSAYEQYF
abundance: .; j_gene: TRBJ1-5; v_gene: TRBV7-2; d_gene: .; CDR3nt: TGTGCCAGCAGCTCTCGGGGGGGCGAGAATCAGCCCCAGCATTTT; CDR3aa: CASSSRGGENQPQHF
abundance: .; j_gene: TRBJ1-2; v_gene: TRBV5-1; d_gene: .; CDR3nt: TGCGCCAGCACCAAAACAGGGACGGAAACCTATGGCTACACCTTC; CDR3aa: CASTKTGTETYGYTF
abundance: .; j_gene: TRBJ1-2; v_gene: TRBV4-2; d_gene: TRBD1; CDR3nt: TGTGCCAGCAGCCAGGATTACCTTTCAGGGGGAAACTATGGCTACACCTTC; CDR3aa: CASSQDYLSGGNYGYTF
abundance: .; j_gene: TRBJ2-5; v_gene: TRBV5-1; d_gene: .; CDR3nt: TGCGCCAGCAGCTTGGGGACACGCCAAGCTGGGACCCAGTACTTC; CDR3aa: CASSLGTRQAGTQYF
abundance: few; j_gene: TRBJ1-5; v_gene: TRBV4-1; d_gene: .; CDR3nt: TGCGCCAGCAGCCAAGACCGCGGCAGGGGAAGGACCCAGCATTTT; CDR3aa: CASSQDRGRGRTQHF
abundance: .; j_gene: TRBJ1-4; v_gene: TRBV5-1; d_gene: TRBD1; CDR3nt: TGCGCCAGCAGCCTCGGACAGGTGAATGAAAAACTGTTTTTT; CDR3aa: CASSLGQVNEKLFF
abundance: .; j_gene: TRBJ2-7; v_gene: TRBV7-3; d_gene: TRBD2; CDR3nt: TGTGCCAGCAGCACGGAACCCGGGACTAGCAAGTACTTC; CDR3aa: CASSTEPGTSKYF
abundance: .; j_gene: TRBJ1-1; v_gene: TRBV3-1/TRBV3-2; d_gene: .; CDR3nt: TGTGCCAGCAGCCAAGGAAACAGGAACACTGAAGCTTTCTTT; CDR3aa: CASSQGNRNTEAFF
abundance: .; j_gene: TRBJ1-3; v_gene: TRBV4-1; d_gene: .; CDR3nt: TGCGCCAGCAGCCTGACAGTTTCTGGAAACACCATATATTTT; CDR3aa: CASSLTVSGNTIYF
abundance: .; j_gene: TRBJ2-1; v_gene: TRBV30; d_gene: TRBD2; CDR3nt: TGTGCCTGGAGAAGACCGGGAGGGACTTACAATGAGCAGTTCTTC; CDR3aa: CAWRRPGGTYNEQFF
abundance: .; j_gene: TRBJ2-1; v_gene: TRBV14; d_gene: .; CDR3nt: TGTGCCAGCAGCCTTAGACAGATTGAGCAGTTCTTC; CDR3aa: CASSLRQIEQFF
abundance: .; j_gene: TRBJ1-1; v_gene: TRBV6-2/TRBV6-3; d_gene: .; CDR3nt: TGTGCCAGCAGTTACGGGCGGGTTTGGGGCACTGAAGCTTTCTTT; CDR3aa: CASSYGRVWGTEAFF